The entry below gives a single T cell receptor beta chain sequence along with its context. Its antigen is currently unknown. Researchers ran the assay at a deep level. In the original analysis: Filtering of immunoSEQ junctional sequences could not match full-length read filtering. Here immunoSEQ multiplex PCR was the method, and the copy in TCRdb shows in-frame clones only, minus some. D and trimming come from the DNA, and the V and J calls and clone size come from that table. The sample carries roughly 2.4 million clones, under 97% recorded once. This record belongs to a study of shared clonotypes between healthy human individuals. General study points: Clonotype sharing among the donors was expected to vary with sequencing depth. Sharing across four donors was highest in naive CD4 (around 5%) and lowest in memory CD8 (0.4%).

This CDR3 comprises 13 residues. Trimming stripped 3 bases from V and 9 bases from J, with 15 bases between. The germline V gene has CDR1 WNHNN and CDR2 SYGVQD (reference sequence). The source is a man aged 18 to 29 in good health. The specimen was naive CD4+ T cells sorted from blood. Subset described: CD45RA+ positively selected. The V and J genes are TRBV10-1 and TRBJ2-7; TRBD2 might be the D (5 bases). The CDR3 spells CASSDGSREPQYF. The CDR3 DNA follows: TGCGCCAGCAGTGACGGAAGCCGGGAACCGCAGTACTTC.